This T cell receptor beta chain was identified in a study of CD8+CD57+ T cells in acquired aplastic anemia. Across the study: Mean DNA quantity obtained from sorted CD4+ and CD8+ cells was around 2.9 ug.

Previously, flow cytometry had revealed CD8+CD57+ cell expansion in the patients chosen for sequencing. There was no therapy given to any patient before the blood sampling took place. Investigators profiled TCR beta VDJ and CDR3 from genomic DNA template. Using its own MiXCR run on the reads, TCRdb lists one record per CDR3 protein. This table holds some 160,000 distinct CDR3 sequences, around 43% found once. Study-wide findings and caveats: Common to patients and controls were 25 to 30 CD8+ CDR3 sequences. Between the patient and control groups, CD8+ Simpson's diversity did not differ significantly.

This clonotype has a single count. Its specificity is unknown. Sequenced input: sorted CD4+, CD8+, or CD8+CD57+ T cells (not recorded which) from PBMCs. The receptor was isolated from a human donor with aplastic anemia.

CDR3 nucleotides: TGCAGCGTTGTCAGACAGGGGGAAGGTCTACACGAGCAGTACGTC. Translated: CSVVRQGEGLHEQYV. The chain couples TRBV29-1 to TRBJ2-7, with 9 bases that match TRBD1. V trimming: 4 bases; J trimming: 5 bases; junction bases outside the gene matches: 12. The CDR3 consists of 15 residues. CDR1 SQVTM and CDR2 ANQGSEA come from the germline V gene.